The rows below give T cell receptor beta chains drawn from one sample of a study of blood T cell repertoires in COVID-19. Profiled with immunoSEQ multiplex PCR; TCRdb holds only in-frame clones, not every one. Of about 410,000 clones in the sample, roughly 89% were seen once. The material sequenced was PBMCs or T cells enriched from blood (not recorded which). The receptors were gathered from a woman in her 30s who had recovered from COVID-19. CDR3s leave out the opening cysteine and the closing phenylalanine or tryptophan.

length	J	V	CDR3
16	TRBJ2-1	TRBV7-6	ASSYLPQLAGGLDEQF
14	TRBJ2-1	TRBV12-2	ASRSPDRASYNEQF
14	TRBJ2-1	TRBV5-6	ASSGQASMNHNEQF
12	TRBJ1-1	TRBV7-2	ASSLRQGNTEAF
10	TRBJ2-1	TRBV12-3/TRBV12-4	ATLFGNNEQF
11	TRBJ2-1	TRBV7-8	ALRLAGTNEQF
14	TRBJ2-3	TRBV18	ASSPSSSGAGDTQY
14	TRBJ2-7	TRBV23-1	ASFSGRTGRLGEQY
12	TRBJ1-5	TRBV27	ASRPRDRHQPQH
15	TRBJ2-1	TRBV18	ASSPSAGVGFYNEQF
11	TRBJ1-4	TRBV29-1	SVEVRGHEKLF
14	TRBJ2-3	TRBV9	ASSGVAGELTDTQY
11	TRBJ2-5	TRBV7-2	ASGTSGLETQY